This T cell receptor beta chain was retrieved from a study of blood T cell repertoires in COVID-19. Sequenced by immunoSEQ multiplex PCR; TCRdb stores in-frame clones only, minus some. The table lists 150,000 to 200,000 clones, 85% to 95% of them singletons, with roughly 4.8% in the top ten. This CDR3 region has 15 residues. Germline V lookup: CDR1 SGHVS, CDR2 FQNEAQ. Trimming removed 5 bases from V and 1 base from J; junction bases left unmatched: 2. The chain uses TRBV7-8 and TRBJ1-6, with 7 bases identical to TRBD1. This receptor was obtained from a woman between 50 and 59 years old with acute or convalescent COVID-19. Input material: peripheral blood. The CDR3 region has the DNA TGTGCCAGCAGCACAGGGGAATCCTATAATTCACCCCTCCACTTT. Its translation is CASSTGESYNSPLHF.